This T cell receptor beta chain was retrieved from a study of blood T cell repertoires in COVID-19. About the research overall: Researchers got acute and convalescent COVID-19 samples from the United States, Italy and Spain. T cells, B-cell-depleted T cells, or PBMCs provided the cDNA or gDNA that served as material.

Per the authors' pipeline: The assay estimated nucleated cells by amplifying reference gene primers. Clones were read by immunoSEQ multiplex PCR, and TCRdb kept only the in-frame ones, dropping some. The V and J calls and clone size come from that table; D and trimming were worked out from the DNA. The sample lists 350,000 or so clones; approximately 90% were seen once. Germline CDR1 and CDR2: KGHSH and LQKENI. This CDR3 spans 14 amino acids. Trimming took off 4 bases at V and 3 bases at J, with 12 bases between the two ends. Patients from Seattle were sampled longitudinally, starting during active infection.

The specimen was peripheral blood. The clonotype was recovered from a woman in her sixties or seventies with COVID-19, enrolled during active disease. The V gene is TRBV18, the J gene TRBJ1-2, with TRBD1 as a possible D gene (6 bases). The CDR3: CASSLPGVDYGYTF. CDR3 DNA: TGTGCCAGCTCACTGCCAGGGGTCGACTATGGCTACACCTTC.